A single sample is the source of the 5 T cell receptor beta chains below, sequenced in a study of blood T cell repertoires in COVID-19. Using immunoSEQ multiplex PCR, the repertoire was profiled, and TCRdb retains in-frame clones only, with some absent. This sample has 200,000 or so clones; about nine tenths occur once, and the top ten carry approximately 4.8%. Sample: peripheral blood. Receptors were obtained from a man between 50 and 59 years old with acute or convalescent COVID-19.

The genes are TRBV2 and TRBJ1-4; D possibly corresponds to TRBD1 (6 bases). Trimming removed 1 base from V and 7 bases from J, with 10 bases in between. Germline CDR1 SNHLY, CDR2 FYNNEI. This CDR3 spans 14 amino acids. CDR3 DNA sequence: TGTGCCAGCAGTGAAGAAGGGGGGGGTGAAAAACTGTTTTTT. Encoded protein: CASSEEGGGEKLFF.

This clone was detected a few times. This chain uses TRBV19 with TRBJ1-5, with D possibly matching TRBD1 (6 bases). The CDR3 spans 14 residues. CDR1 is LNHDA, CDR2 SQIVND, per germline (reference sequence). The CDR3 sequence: CAAGGPGVSQPQHF. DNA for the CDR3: TGTGCTGCTGGTGGTCCAGGGGTGTCTCAGCCCCAGCATTTT.

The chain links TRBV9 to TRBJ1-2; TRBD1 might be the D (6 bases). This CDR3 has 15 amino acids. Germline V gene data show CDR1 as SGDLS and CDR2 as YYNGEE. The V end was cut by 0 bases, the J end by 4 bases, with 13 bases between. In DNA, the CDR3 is TGTGCCAGCAGCGTAGCCGGGGGGGCTGGCTATGGCTACACCTTC. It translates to CASSVAGGAGYGYTF.

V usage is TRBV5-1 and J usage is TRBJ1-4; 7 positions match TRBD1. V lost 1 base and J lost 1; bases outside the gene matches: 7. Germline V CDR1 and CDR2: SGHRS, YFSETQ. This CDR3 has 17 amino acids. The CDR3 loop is CASSLMGQQQTNEKLFF. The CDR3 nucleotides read TGCGCCAGCAGCTTGATGGGACAGCAACAAACTAATGAAAAACTGTTTTTT.

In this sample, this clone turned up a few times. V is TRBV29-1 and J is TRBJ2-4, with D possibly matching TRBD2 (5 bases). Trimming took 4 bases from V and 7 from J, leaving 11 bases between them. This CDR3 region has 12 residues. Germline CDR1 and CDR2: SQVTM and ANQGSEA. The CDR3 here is CSVVWAGNIQYF. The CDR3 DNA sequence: TGCAGCGTTGTTTGGGCGGGCAACATTCAGTACTTC.